This T cell receptor (beta chain) was retrieved from a study of cytomegalovirus exposure and HLA in healthy donors. CDR1 is SGHAT and CDR2 is FQNNGV in the germline V gene. The CDR3 runs to 13 residues. The ends were cut back, 5 bases at V and 2 bases at J, with 9 bases in the middle. It was with 60 Vbeta and 13 Jbeta primers that the PCR ran. Using immunoSEQ multiplex PCR, the repertoire was profiled, and TCRdb retains in-frame clones only, with some absent. The repertoire holds some 150,000 clones, roughly 70% seen once, with roughly 1.8% in the top ten. Regarding the study as a whole: A likely sequencing artifact accounted for one observed cluster of highly shared sequence variants. Across HLA loci, a later analysis found differing TCR association rates, with DRB1 most and HLA-C fewest.

Notes on this clone: The antigen is unknown.

The receptor was isolated from a woman aged 40 to 50 in good health and CMV-seronegative. The sample taken for sequencing was PBMCs. The chain employs TRBV11-2 and TRBJ2-5; the D gene is possibly TRBD1 (5 bases). CDR3 residues: CASSPDSQETQYF. The CDR3 nucleotides read TGTGCCAGCAGCCCCGACAGTCAAGAGACCCAGTACTTC.